This T cell receptor beta chain stems from a study of cytomegalovirus exposure and HLA in healthy donors. Study-level findings and limits: In a later analysis, a genetic analysis reported fewer productive-TCR N-insertions in an Asian-associated ancestry cluster than the cohort average.

The CDR3 spans 15 residues. V was trimmed by 0 bases and J by 7 bases, leaving 16 bases between them. CDR1 and CDR2 from the germline V gene are LGHNA and YNFKEQ. The donors, nominally healthy at sampling, likely had unrecorded immune exposures. In the PCR, 60 Vbeta and 13 Jbeta primers were used. Sequencing used immunoSEQ multiplex PCR; TCRdb keeps in-frame clones, though not all of them. The sample consists of 160,000 or so clones, about 88% of them appearing once. This clone came up once. The target antigen is unknown. The chain combines TRBV4-2 with TRBJ2-7; TRBD2 is a possible D gene (5 bases). Sequencing used PBMCs. This TCR was sampled from a woman between 18 and 29 years old in good health and CMV-seronegative. In DNA, the CDR3 is TGTGCCAGCAGCCAAGATACGGGAATTTCGAGAGAGCAGTACTTC. Translating it yields CASSQDTGISREQYF.